This is a list of T cell receptor beta chains from one sample in a study of blood T cell repertoires in COVID-19. The assay was immunoSEQ multiplex PCR, and TCRdb's table has in-frame clones only and misses some. The sample holds over 100,000 clones, around nine tenths seen once. Sequencing was done on a sample of peripheral blood. The receptors originated from a man aged 40-55 years with acute or convalescent COVID-19. Both conserved end residues are part of each CDR3. A D gene is named only where the DNA matches it firmly. Not every row has a clone size; where given, it reads once, few, many or a size class.

d_gene	v_gene	abundance	j_gene	CDR3aa	CDR3nt
-	TRBV4-2	-	TRBJ1-4	CASSRSQAEKLFF	TGTGCCAGCAGCCGATCGCAGGCTGAAAAACTGTTTTTT
TRBD1	TRBV19	-	TRBJ2-7	CASSTYPGTGTYEQYF	TGTGCCAGTAGTACCTACCCCGGGACAGGGACCTACGAGCAGTACTTC
TRBD1	TRBV19	-	TRBJ2-7	CASSYTGAVSYEQYF	TGTGCCAGTAGTTATACAGGGGCCGTCTCCTACGAGCAGTACTTC
TRBD1	TRBV24-1	-	TRBJ2-7	CATSGQGEDEQYF	TGTGCCACCAGTGGACAGGGGGAAGACGAGCAGTACTTC
TRBD2	TRBV15	-	TRBJ2-1	CATSRASGTIYNEQFF	TGTGCCACCAGCAGAGCTAGCGGTACCATATACAATGAGCAGTTCTTC
TRBD2	TRBV29-1	-	TRBJ2-7	CSVETSGRNYEQYF	TGCAGCGTTGAAACTAGCGGGAGGAACTACGAGCAGTACTTC
TRBD1	TRBV5-6	-	TRBJ1-5	CASRRTGGNQPQHF	TGTGCCAGCAGAAGGACAGGGGGCAATCAGCCCCAGCATTTT
TRBD2	TRBV5-4	-	TRBJ2-3	CASSLGTSRSTDTQYF	TGTGCCAGCAGCCTAGGGACTAGCCGTAGCACAGATACGCAGTATTTT
-	TRBV5-4	-	TRBJ1-1	CASSFRGNTEAFF	TGTGCCAGCAGCTTTAGGGGGAACACTGAAGCTTTCTTT
-	TRBV27	-	TRBJ2-5	CASSFMETQYF	TGTGCCAGCAGTTTTATGGAGACCCAGTACTTC
TRBD1	TRBV18	-	TRBJ1-3	CASSPGQGKTGNTIYF	TGTGCCAGCTCACCAGGACAGGGAAAGACTGGAAACACCATATATTTT
-	TRBV12-3/TRBV12-4	-	TRBJ1-1	CASSLQGATEAFF	TGTGCCAGCAGTTTACAGGGTGCCACTGAAGCTTTCTTT
-	TRBV3-1/TRBV3-2	-	TRBJ1-2	CASSQVRQGYYGYTF	TGTGCCAGCAGCCAAGTACGCCAGGGATACTATGGCTACACCTTC
TRBD2	TRBV9	-	TRBJ2-1	CASSPLAGAPYEQFF	TGTGCCAGCAGCCCCCTAGCGGGAGCTCCCTATGAGCAGTTCTTC
-	TRBV4-2	-	TRBJ1-1	CASSQDQGMNTEAFF	TGTGCCAGCAGCCAAGATCAGGGGATGAACACTGAAGCTTTCTTT
-	TRBV7-7	-	TRBJ2-3	CASSPQIEDTQYF	TGTGCCAGCAGCCCCCAGATCGAAGATACGCAGTATTTT
TRBD1	TRBV3-1/TRBV3-2	-	TRBJ1-4	CASSPGQGVGKLFF	TGTGCCAGCAGCCCGGGACAGGGGGTGGGAAAACTGTTTTTT
TRBD1	TRBV11-3	-	TRBJ2-2	CASSTPGQGAGGELFF	TGTGCCAGCAGCACCCCGGGACAGGGGGCGGGCGGGGAGCTGTTTTTT
-	TRBV7-8	-	TRBJ1-1	CASRRDKVTEAFF	TGTGCCAGCAGACGGGATAAGGTCACTGAAGCTTTCTTT
TRBD1	TRBV6-5	-	TRBJ1-2	CASSYSTGRSGYTF	TGTGCCAGCAGTTACTCGACAGGGCGTAGTGGCTACACCTTC
-	TRBV2	-	TRBJ1-2	CASTPRVFYGYTF	TGTGCCAGCACCCCCAGGGTCTTCTATGGCTACACCTTC
TRBD1	TRBV27	-	TRBJ1-5	CASSLGTGGYQPQHF	TGTGCCAGCAGTTTAGGGACAGGGGGGTATCAGCCCCAGCATTTT
-	TRBV4-1	once	TRBJ1-6	CASSLGGSSSPLHF	TGCGCCAGCAGCCTCGGGGGGTCCAGTTCACCCCTCCACTTT
-	TRBV19	-	TRBJ1-2	CASSLTDTGNYGYTF	TGTGCCAGTAGTCTAACGGATACAGGCAACTATGGCTACACCTTC
-	TRBV7-6	-	TRBJ2-1	CASSLFGEQFF	TGTGCCAGCAGCTTATTCGGTGAGCAGTTCTTC
TRBD1	TRBV5-4	-	TRBJ1-1	CASSKRPGQSMNTEAFF	TGTGCCAGCAGCAAAAGACCGGGACAGAGCATGAACACTGAAGCTTTCTTT
-	TRBV4-1	-	TRBJ1-1	CASSHPTRLGTEAFF	TGCGCCAGCAGCCATCCCACGAGGTTGGGCACTGAAGCTTTCTTT
TRBD2	TRBV3-1/TRBV3-2	-	TRBJ2-7	CASSPTSGETYEQYF	TGTGCCAGCAGCCCGACTAGCGGGGAAACCTACGAGCAGTACTTC
-	TRBV5-1	-	TRBJ1-2	CASSPPLDNYGYTF	TGCGCCAGCAGCCCCCCTTTAGATAACTATGGCTACACCTTC
TRBD1	TRBV10-3	-	TRBJ1-5	CAISESRTGQPQHF	TGTGCCATCAGTGAGTCCCGGACAGGGCAGCCCCAGCATTTT
-	TRBV19	-	TRBJ2-7	CASSIRSDNYEQYF	TGTGCCAGTAGTATAAGGTCGGACAACTACGAGCAGTACTTC
-	TRBV5-4	-	TRBJ1-2	CASSLDGTIYGYTF	TGTGCCAGCAGCTTGGACGGCACTATCTACGGCTACACCTTC
-	TRBV30	-	TRBJ1-3	CAWSKRRAGNTIYF	TGTGCCTGGAGTAAGCGGCGGGCTGGAAACACCATATATTTT
TRBD1	TRBV15	-	TRBJ1-2	CATSLIGTGGYGYTF	TGTGCCACCAGCCTAATCGGAACAGGGGGCTATGGCTACACCTTC
-	TRBV6-4	-	TRBJ2-1	CASSDESGDEQFF	TGTGCCAGCAGTGATGAATCCGGGGATGAGCAGTTCTTC
TRBD1	TRBV7-2	-	TRBJ1-4	CASRPQGAGEKLFF	TGTGCCAGCAGACCACAGGGGGCTGGAGAAAAACTGTTTTTT
-	TRBV21-1	-	TRBJ1-3	CASSKGGPTQSSGNTIYF	TGTGCCAGCAGCAAAGGCGGGCCAACCCAGTCCTCTGGAAACACCATATATTTT
-	TRBV10-3	once	TRBJ1-1	CAIRGLLGTEAFF	TGTGCCATCAGGGGTCTGCTAGGCACTGAAGCTTTCTTT
TRBD2	TRBV3-1/TRBV3-2	once	TRBJ2-1	CASSQDMIGLAGVTEQFF	TGTGCCAGCAGCCAAGATATGATTGGGCTAGCGGGAGTGACTGAGCAGTTCTTC
TRBD1	TRBV7-2	-	TRBJ2-6	CASGTGAGANVLTF	TGTGCCAGCGGAACAGGGGCTGGGGCCAACGTCCTGACTTTC
TRBD1	TRBV19	-	TRBJ1-5	CASSIVQGAGNQPQHF	TGTGCCAGTAGTATAGTCCAGGGGGCGGGTAATCAGCCCCAGCATTTT
TRBD1	TRBV19	-	TRBJ2-7	CASKPDRAYEQYF	TGTGCCAGCAAACCTGACAGGGCCTACGAGCAGTACTTC
TRBD2	TRBV30	-	TRBJ2-7	CAGSSGGPAEQYF	TGTGCCGGTTCTAGCGGGGGGCCTGCGGAGCAGTACTTC
-	TRBV11-2	-	TRBJ1-1	CASSLDERVDRF	TGTGCCAGCAGCTTAGATGAAAGAGTAGACAGATTT
-	TRBV3-1/TRBV3-2	-	TRBJ1-2	CASSQDAGNGYTF	TGTGCCAGCAGCCAAGACGCAGGGAATGGCTACACCTTC
TRBD2	TRBV6-1	once	TRBJ2-1	CASSDLPRGGRGNEQFF	TGTGCCAGCAGTGATTTGCCCCGGGGGGGCCGAGGCAATGAGCAGTTCTTC
-	TRBV6-1	-	TRBJ1-6	CASSEGTGNSPLHF	TGTGCCAGCAGTGAGGGCACTGGTAATTCACCCCTCCACTTT
TRBD1	TRBV14	few	TRBJ1-2	CASSQDRGQGARYGYTF	TGTGCCAGCAGCCAAGATAGGGGACAGGGGGCGCGGTATGGCTACACCTTC
-	TRBV2	-	TRBJ1-3	CASSAWASNTIYF	TGTGCCAGCAGTGCCTGGGCATCAAACACCATATATTTT
TRBD2	TRBV23-1	few	TRBJ2-7	CASSLYLLGLAHYEQYF	TGCGCCAGCAGTCTCTACTTGCTAGGACTAGCCCACTACGAGCAGTACTTC
-	TRBV29-1	-	TRBJ2-1	CSVGTGTSSYNEQFF	TGCAGCGTGGGAACCGGGACTTCCTCCTACAATGAGCAGTTCTTC
TRBD2	TRBV4-2	-	TRBJ2-7	CASSPDGTSGSYEQYF	TGTGCCAGCAGCCCCGACGGGACTAGCGGGAGTTACGAGCAGTACTTC
TRBD1	TRBV3-1/TRBV3-2	-	TRBJ2-5	CASSPDRAYFEETQYF	TGTGCCAGCAGCCCCGACAGGGCGTATTTTGAGGAGACCCAGTACTTC
-	TRBV30	once	TRBJ1-1	CAWSLGVAEAFF	TGTGCCTGGAGTCTCGGGGTGGCTGAAGCTTTCTTT
TRBD2	TRBV30	-	TRBJ2-1	CAWSSGGNEQFF	TGTGCCTGGAGTTCGGGGGGCAATGAGCAGTTCTTC